This TCR beta chain was identified during a study of T cell repertoires in cytomegalovirus infection. TCRdb ran MiXCR on the reads and lists one entry per CDR3 protein. The sample has 650,000 to 900,000 distinct CDR3 sequences, roughly 28% seen once. Per the germline V gene, CDR1 is SGHVS and CDR2 is FQNEAQ. Trimming at V came to 5 bases and at J to 4 bases, leaving 6 bases not matched to a gene. This CDR3 spans 15 amino acids. Worth noting for this clonotype: Its antigen is unknown.

This material consisted of cultured CD8+ T cells from PBMCs, taken from culture after CMV antigen stimulation. V is TRBV7-8 and J is TRBJ2-2; TRBD1 aligns across 8 bases. The receptor was derived from a human donor in good health (CMV status not recorded). Some clones in this sample may be carry-over from other donors' samples. The CDR3 region is CASSLAGTGTGELFF. The DNA for the CDR3 is TGTGCCAGCAGCCTCGCGGGGACAGGCACCGGGGAGCTGTTTTTT. The full variable domain, with the rest looked up from reference TRBV7-8 and TRBJ2-2, is GAGVSQSPRYKVAKRGQDVALRCDPISGHVSLFWYQQALGQGPEFLTYFQNEAQLDKSGLPSDRFFAERPEGSVSTLKIQRTQQEDSAVYLCASSLAGTGTGELFFGEGSRLTVL.